This is a list of T cell receptor beta chains from one sample in a study of blood T cell repertoires in COVID-19. The table came from immunoSEQ multiplex PCR; TCRdb's copy has only in-frame clones and leaves some out. The sample lists hundreds of thousands of clones; about 89% were seen once. Sample: peripheral blood. The receptors were sampled from a woman aged 25 to 39 with COVID-19, enrolled during active disease. CDR3s include the opening cysteine and the closing phenylalanine or tryptophan. The order of the fields is D gene, clone size, V gene, J gene, CDR3 DNA, CDR3 protein. The D gene is left open where the match is weak. Where a row states a size, it is once, few, many or the class of an expanded clone; other rows omit it.

d_call: .; clone_size: .; v_call: TRBV10-1; j_call: TRBJ2-5; cdr3_nt: TGCGCCAGCAGTGACGGAGGGACAGAAGAGACCCAGTACTTC; cdr3_aa: CASSDGGTEETQYF
d_call: TRBD1; clone_size: .; v_call: TRBV6-5; j_call: TRBJ1-6; cdr3_nt: TGTGCCAGCAGTCCCACCGGGACAGGGAATTCACCCCTCCACTTT; cdr3_aa: CASSPTGTGNSPLHF
d_call: .; clone_size: .; v_call: TRBV15; j_call: TRBJ1-1; cdr3_nt: TGTGCCACCAGCAGAGATCGGAGAAGGGACATCGTCGGTTTCTTT; cdr3_aa: CATSRDRRRDIVGFF
d_call: .; clone_size: once; v_call: TRBV20-1; j_call: TRBJ1-2; cdr3_nt: TGCAGTGCTAGTGTCTGGTTTTCGGGTGGGGAGGATGGCTACACCTTC; cdr3_aa: CSASVWFSGGEDGYTF
d_call: TRBD1; clone_size: .; v_call: TRBV10-3; j_call: TRBJ1-4; cdr3_nt: TGTGCCATCAGGCCGGGACAGGGATCCGCAACTAATGAAAAACTGTTTTTT; cdr3_aa: CAIRPGQGSATNEKLFF
d_call: .; clone_size: .; v_call: TRBV28; j_call: TRBJ2-3; cdr3_nt: TGTGCCAGCAGCCCCCCAGAATTCACAGATACGCAGTATTTT; cdr3_aa: CASSPPEFTDTQYF
d_call: TRBD2; clone_size: .; v_call: TRBV27; j_call: TRBJ2-3; cdr3_nt: TGTGCCAGCAGTCTAGAGGGGACTAGCGGGGGGTACACAGATACGCAGTATTTT; cdr3_aa: CASSLEGTSGGYTDTQYF
d_call: .; clone_size: .; v_call: TRBV28; j_call: TRBJ1-6; cdr3_nt: TGTGCCAGCAGTTCCCGACACTCCTATAATTCACCCCTCCACTTT; cdr3_aa: CASSSRHSYNSPLHF
d_call: TRBD2; clone_size: .; v_call: TRBV4-1; j_call: TRBJ2-1; cdr3_nt: TGCGCCAGCAGCCAAGGTCCAAGCGGGGGGGCCGGGGATGAGCAGTTCTTC; cdr3_aa: CASSQGPSGGAGDEQFF
d_call: .; clone_size: .; v_call: TRBV19; j_call: TRBJ1-2; cdr3_nt: TGTGCCAGTAGTATGCGGGGGCCGGGCTATGGCTACACCTTC; cdr3_aa: CASSMRGPGYGYTF
d_call: .; clone_size: .; v_call: TRBV24-1; j_call: TRBJ2-2; cdr3_nt: TGTGCCACCGCCTCCGGGGGGGAGCTGTTTTTT; cdr3_aa: CATASGGELFF
d_call: .; clone_size: .; v_call: TRBV5-1; j_call: TRBJ2-3; cdr3_nt: TGCGCCAGCAGCACCGCAACAGGCAGATTGGATACGCAGTATTTT; cdr3_aa: CASSTATGRLDTQYF
d_call: TRBD2; clone_size: .; v_call: TRBV9; j_call: TRBJ2-1; cdr3_nt: TGTGCCAGCAGCGTATGGGGCGGGAGGAATGAGCAGTTCTTC; cdr3_aa: CASSVWGGRNEQFF
d_call: .; clone_size: .; v_call: TRBV2; j_call: TRBJ2-5; cdr3_nt: TGTGCCAGCAGTGTGATCCCAGGGCCCCAAGAGACCCAGTACTTC; cdr3_aa: CASSVIPGPQETQYF
d_call: TRBD1; clone_size: .; v_call: TRBV7-2; j_call: TRBJ2-3; cdr3_nt: TGTGCCAGCAGCCGTCAGGGGGCAGATACGCAGTATTTT; cdr3_aa: CASSRQGADTQYF
d_call: TRBD2; clone_size: .; v_call: TRBV7-2; j_call: TRBJ2-5; cdr3_nt: TGTGCCAGCCACGGGTCTGGACTAGCTTCCGGGACCCAGTACTTC; cdr3_aa: CASHGSGLASGTQYF
d_call: .; clone_size: .; v_call: TRBV14; j_call: TRBJ2-3; cdr3_nt: TGTGCCAGCAGCCAAGGCCCGGGCGGGATGCGGGCGCAGTATTTT; cdr3_aa: CASSQGPGGMRAQYF
d_call: .; clone_size: .; v_call: TRBV6-4; j_call: TRBJ1-3; cdr3_nt: TGTGCCGGAAGAATTCAGGGGAGCTCTGGAAACACCATATATTTT; cdr3_aa: CAGRIQGSSGNTIYF
d_call: .; clone_size: .; v_call: TRBV5-1; j_call: TRBJ1-1; cdr3_nt: TGCGCCAGCGGACGGACAGACCGACCTGAAGCTTTCTTT; cdr3_aa: CASGRTDRPEAFF
d_call: .; clone_size: .; v_call: TRBV4-3; j_call: TRBJ2-1; cdr3_nt: TGCGCCAGCAGCCAAGACCAGGGCAGCTCCTACAATGAGCAGTTCTTC; cdr3_aa: CASSQDQGSSYNEQFF
d_call: TRBD2; clone_size: .; v_call: TRBV5-1; j_call: TRBJ2-2; cdr3_nt: TGCGCCAGCAGCTTAATAGCGGGAGGGAACACCGGGGAGCTGTTTTTT; cdr3_aa: CASSLIAGGNTGELFF
d_call: .; clone_size: .; v_call: TRBV19; j_call: TRBJ1-3; cdr3_nt: TGTGCCAGTAGTATAAGCGACTTCTCTGGAAACACCATATATTTT; cdr3_aa: CASSISDFSGNTIYF
d_call: TRBD1; clone_size: .; v_call: TRBV30; j_call: TRBJ1-6; cdr3_nt: TGTGCCTGGAGCCAACGGGACAGGAGCTATTCACCCCTCCACTTT; cdr3_aa: CAWSQRDRSYSPLHF
d_call: TRBD2; clone_size: few; v_call: TRBV11-2; j_call: TRBJ2-7; cdr3_nt: TGTGCCAGCAGCTTATATCGCCCTAGCGGACCCTACGAGCAGTACTTC; cdr3_aa: CASSLYRPSGPYEQYF
d_call: .; clone_size: once; v_call: TRBV5-6; j_call: TRBJ1-1; cdr3_nt: TGTGCCAGCAGCTTAGGAGGGGCTCTGAACACTGAAGCTTTCTTT; cdr3_aa: CASSLGGALNTEAFF
d_call: TRBD2; clone_size: once; v_call: TRBV3-1/TRBV3-2; j_call: TRBJ2-5; cdr3_nt: TGTGCCAGCAGCTTGTTAGCGGGAACGGTAAAGGAGACCCAGTACTTC; cdr3_aa: CASSLLAGTVKETQYF
d_call: TRBD2; clone_size: once; v_call: TRBV9; j_call: TRBJ2-1; cdr3_nt: TGTGCCAGCAGCCCCCTGGGACTAGCGGGAGGGACCTACAATGAGCAGTTCTTC; cdr3_aa: CASSPLGLAGGTYNEQFF
d_call: .; clone_size: .; v_call: TRBV13; j_call: TRBJ2-5; cdr3_nt: TGTGCCAGCAGCTTTGATCGGAGGGAGGAGACCCAGTACTTC; cdr3_aa: CASSFDRREETQYF
d_call: .; clone_size: once; v_call: TRBV24-1; j_call: TRBJ1-3; cdr3_nt: TGTGCCCATACTTTCGACAGGCGCTCTGGAAACACCATATATTTT; cdr3_aa: CAHTFDRRSGNTIYF
d_call: TRBD1; clone_size: .; v_call: TRBV6-2/TRBV6-3; j_call: TRBJ1-1; cdr3_nt: TGTGCCAGCAGTAAGGACAGGGGGCACACTGAAGCTTTCTTT; cdr3_aa: CASSKDRGHTEAFF
d_call: TRBD1; clone_size: .; v_call: TRBV4-3; j_call: TRBJ1-1; cdr3_nt: TGCGCCAGCAGCCAAGAAGTCAGGGGGCGCACTGAAGCTTTCTTT; cdr3_aa: CASSQEVRGRTEAFF
d_call: TRBD2; clone_size: .; v_call: TRBV7-6; j_call: TRBJ2-1; cdr3_nt: TGTGCCAGCAGCTCTCCCTTAGCGGGCCCTCGAAATGAGCAGTTCTTC; cdr3_aa: CASSSPLAGPRNEQFF
d_call: .; clone_size: .; v_call: TRBV27; j_call: TRBJ1-5; cdr3_nt: TGTGCCAGCAGTTTGGGACATGGGGGTCAGCCCCAGCATTTT; cdr3_aa: CASSLGHGGQPQHF
d_call: .; clone_size: .; v_call: TRBV5-1; j_call: TRBJ2-5; cdr3_nt: TGCGCCAGCAGCTTGGTTAGGACAGATCAAGAGACCCAGTACTTC; cdr3_aa: CASSLVRTDQETQYF
d_call: .; clone_size: .; v_call: TRBV5-5; j_call: TRBJ1-3; cdr3_nt: TGTGCCAGCAGCTTGCCTCAGGAACGCCAAAGAAACACCATATATTTT; cdr3_aa: CASSLPQERQRNTIYF
d_call: TRBD2; clone_size: .; v_call: TRBV15; j_call: TRBJ2-3; cdr3_nt: TGTGCCACCAGCAGTGTTGGGACTAGCGGGGTTAGGGCAGATACGCAGTATTTT; cdr3_aa: CATSSVGTSGVRADTQYF
d_call: .; clone_size: .; v_call: TRBV12-3/TRBV12-4; j_call: TRBJ1-2; cdr3_nt: TGTGCCAGCAGTTTGCGTTACGACTATGGCTACACCTTC; cdr3_aa: CASSLRYDYGYTF
d_call: .; clone_size: .; v_call: TRBV12-3/TRBV12-4; j_call: TRBJ2-3; cdr3_nt: TGTGCCAGCAGCCCCCGTGATACGCAGTATTTT; cdr3_aa: CASSPRDTQYF
d_call: TRBD1; clone_size: .; v_call: TRBV19; j_call: TRBJ1-1; cdr3_nt: TGTGCCAGTAGGACGGGACAGGGCTCCAGAAGCACTGAAGCTTTCTTT; cdr3_aa: CASRTGQGSRSTEAFF
d_call: TRBD2; clone_size: .; v_call: TRBV4-2; j_call: TRBJ2-2; cdr3_nt: TGTGCCAGCAGCCGCCACCTAGCGGGGGGGAACACCGGGGAGCTGTTTTTT; cdr3_aa: CASSRHLAGGNTGELFF
d_call: TRBD2; clone_size: .; v_call: TRBV3-1/TRBV3-2; j_call: TRBJ2-1; cdr3_nt: TGTGCCAGCAGCCAAGCCCGGGGTCCGCTAGCGGGGGGCGCCAGCTCCTACAATGAGCAGTTCTTC; cdr3_aa: CASSQARGPLAGGASSYNEQFF